Shown below are 17 T cell receptor beta chains from a single sample sequenced in a study of identical twins. TCRdb ran MiXCR on the 5' RACE reads and lists one entry per CDR3 protein. The sample shows roughly 1,500,000 distinct CDR3 sequences, 25% to 35% of them seen only once. The sequenced sample consisted of cord blood. These receptors were obtained from a newborn girl in good health.

This clonotype appeared many times. The CDR3 protein is CASSTSPDTQYF. CDR3 nucleotides: TGCGCCAGCAGCACGTCACCAGATACGCAGTATTTT. The rearrangement joins TRBV5-1 to TRBJ2-3, with D hard to call. This CDR3 contains 12 residues. Trimming left V 4 bases short and J 4 bases short, with 7 bases between. From germline, CDR1 is SGHRS and CDR2 YFSETQ.

This clonotype was detected a few times. The V gene is TRBV27, the J gene TRBJ1-2; the D gene is possibly TRBD1 (5 bases). The CDR3 sequence is 13 residues long. V dropped 8 bases and J dropped 5 bases, with 15 bases sitting between them. From germline, CDR1 is MNHEY and CDR2 SMNVEV (reference sequence). The CDR3: CASGLGRSYGYTF. CDR3 DNA sequence: TGTGCCAGCGGATTGGGACGGAGTTATGGCTACACCTTC.

The rearrangement links TRBV27 to TRBJ1-1; TRBD1 might be the D (5 bases). The germline V and J ends were trimmed by 8 bases and 4 bases, with 11 bases remaining between them. The V gene's germline CDR1 is MNHEY and CDR2 SMNVEV (reference sequence). The CDR3 runs to 12 residues. The DNA for the CDR3 is TGTGCCAGCCTGGCTGGGGGCACTGAAGCTTTCTTT. This codes for CASLAGGTEAFF.

This clonotype is a singleton in its sample. This chain uses TRBV2 with TRBJ2-7; 12 bases map to TRBD2. Germline V gene lookup returns CDR1 SNHLY and CDR2 FYNNEI. Trimming removed 7 bases from V and 1 base from J; junction bases left unmatched: 5. CDR3 length: 15 amino acids. CDR3 nucleotide sequence: TGTGCCAGCAACCCTAGCGGGAGGGGTTCCTACGAGCAGTACTTC. Its translation is CASNPSGRGSYEQYF. Based on the CDR3 plus reference TRBV2 and TRBJ2-7, the full variable domain is EPEVTQTPSHQVTQMGQEVILRCVPISNHLYFYWYRQILGQKVEFLVSFYNNEISEKSEIFDDQFSVERPDGSNFTLKIRSTKLEDSAMYFCASNPSGRGSYEQYFGPGTRLTVT.

The rearrangement joins TRBV12-5 to TRBJ2-1; maybe TRBD1 (6 bases). The J call may be in error: the DNA end matches TRBJ2-7 better. Germline assignment: CDR1 LGHNT and CDR2 FRNRAP. This CDR3 contains 18 residues. The CDR3 nucleotides read TGTGCTAGTGGTTTAATCGGTACACAGGGAAGCTCCTACAATGAGCAGTACTTC. It specifies CASGLIGTQGSSYNEQYF.

The rearrangement uses TRBV4-1 and TRBJ2-2; the D gene is possibly TRBD2 (6 bases). With 4 bases removed from V and 2 bases from J, the gap between germline ends came to 8 bases. This CDR3 contains 14 residues. Germline V CDR1 and CDR2: MGHRA, YSYEKL. The CDR3, as DNA: TGCGCCAGCAGCCGGAGGGTAAACACCGGGGAGCTGTTTTTT. This sequence encodes CASSRRVNTGELFF.

For this clonotype: The junction departs from germline at one end; a sequencing error may be responsible. V and J are TRBV9 and TRBJ2-5; no clear D gene. The J call could be wrong; TRBJ2-7 is a better fit for the DNA end. Germline V lookup: CDR1 SGDLS, CDR2 YYNGEE. The CDR3 is 16 amino acids. CDR3 loop: CTSSVGFASLSYEQYF. CDR3 bases: TGTACCAGCAGCGTAGGGTTCGCCTCCCTCTCCTACGAGCAGTACTTC.

This clonotype was counted between two and nine times. The chain joins TRBV7-2 to TRBJ2-2, with 9 bases that match TRBD2. This CDR3 comprises 15 residues. V lost 3 bases, J lost 5 bases, and 4 bases stayed unmatched. CDR1 is SGHTA and CDR2 is FQGNSA in the germline V gene. The DNA for the CDR3 is TGTGCCAGCAGCTTTATTAGCGGGAGTACCGGGGAGCTGTTTTTT. This codes for CASSFISGSTGELFF.

This clonotype was observed at least ten times. The genes are TRBV29-1 and TRBJ1-2, with 8 nucleotides matching TRBD1. Germline CDR1 reads SQVTM; CDR2 reads ANQGSEA. The CDR3 totals 13 residues. The CDR3 DNA sequence: TGCCTCACTGAGACAGGGGATAACTATGGCTACACCTTC. Its protein product is CLTETGDNYGYTF.

The chain employs TRBV7-2 and TRBJ2-5; D gene uncertain. V dropped 0 bases and J dropped 11 bases, with 16 bases sitting between them. This CDR3 contains 14 residues. Germline V CDR1 and CDR2: SGHTA, FQGNSA. The CDR3 nucleotides are TGTGCCAGCAGCTTAGCGAGTACTGAGCATGAGCAGTACTTC. Translation gives CASSLASTEHEQYF. The variable domain in full, completed from reference TRBV7-2 and TRBJ2-5, reads GAGVSQSPSNKVTEKGKDVELRCDPISGHTALYWYRQSLGQGLEFLIYFQGNSAPDKSGLPSDRFSAERTGGSVSTLTIQRTQQEDSAVYLCASSLASTEHEQYFGPGTRLLVL.

The V gene is TRBV19, the J gene TRBJ2-3; 10 bases fit TRBD2. The J segment lost 11 bases and the V segment lost 5 bases, leaving 4 bases of the junction unmatched. Germline CDR1 and CDR2: LNHDA and SQIVND (reference sequence). The CDR3 is 12 amino acids. CDR3 nucleotides: TGTGCCAGTAGTCTGATAGCGGGGGGGCAGTATTTT. Translating gives CASSLIAGGQYF.

This clonotype was counted only a few times. The J gene is TRBJ2-5, the V gene TRBV7-9, with D hard to call. The V gene's germline CDR1 is SEHNR and CDR2 FQNEAQ (reference sequence). The CDR3 length is 14 residues. V shed 3 bases and J shed 4 bases, with 12 bases lying between them. The CDR3 region is CASSFSGSSETQYF. The CDR3 DNA reads as TGTGCCAGCAGCTTTTCTGGGTCCTCAGAGACCCAGTACTTC.

V gene TRBV4-1 combines with J gene TRBJ1-1; the D gene is possibly TRBD1 (5 bases). The V gene lost 3 bases and the J gene lost 1 base, with 9 bases spanning the gap. This CDR3 is 14 amino acids long. Germline CDR1 reads MGHRA; CDR2 reads YSYEKL. As DNA, the CDR3 is TGCGCCAGCAGCCATCCGGGACGGAACACTGAAGCTTTCTTT. This sequence encodes CASSHPGRNTEAFF.

With respect to this clonotype: A read error may be the cause here, since a much bigger clone is one base away. V is TRBV5-1 and J is TRBJ2-1, with a tentative D call TRBD1 (6 bases). With 5 bases removed from V and 8 bases from J, the gap between germline ends came to 14 bases. In germline, CDR1 is SGHRS, CDR2 YFSETQ. The CDR3 contains 13 residues. CDR3 protein: CASRSTSGDEQFF. The CDR3 region has the DNA TGCGCCAGCAGATCTACCTCAGGGGATGAGCAGTTCTTC. Looking up the rest from reference TRBV5-1 and TRBJ2-1 gives the full variable domain: KAGVTQTPRYLIKTRGQQVTLSCSPISGHRSVSWYQQTPGQGLQFLFEYFSETQRNKGNFPGRFSGRQFSNSRSEMNVSTLELGDSALYLCASRSTSGDEQFFGPGTRLTVL.

V and J are TRBV30 and TRBJ1-2; 7 bases are shared with TRBD1. The CDR3 runs 13 residues. The V and J ends lost 2 bases and 4 bases, in that order; junction bases with no gene match: 4. The germline CDR1 and CDR2 sequences are GTSNPN and SVGIG (reference sequence). The CDR3 DNA sequence: TGTGCCTGGAGTTCAGGGGGTTTCTATGGCTACACCTTC. Translation gives CAWSSGGFYGYTF.

The chain employs TRBV4-2 and TRBJ1-5; no firm D call. Trimming left V 4 bases short and J 2 bases short, with 18 bases between. This CDR3 contains 17 residues. Germline CDR1 LGHNA, CDR2 YNFKEQ. The CDR3 coding sequence is TGTGCCAGCAGCCGAGATTCAGGAGGTGAGGGCAATCAGCCCCAGCATTTT. As protein: CASSRDSGGEGNQPQHF.

This clonotype was seen a few times. The rearrangement uses TRBV6-5 and TRBJ2-5; 13 bases map to TRBD2. The ends lost 1 base at V and 13 bases at J; junction bases unmatched: 6. The CDR3 covers 14 residues. Germline V gives CDR1 MNHEY, CDR2 SVGAGI. In DNA form, the CDR3 reads TGTGCCAGCAGTTACTTAGGGACTAGCGGGGTCTGGTACTTC. This gives the protein CASSYLGTSGVWYF.